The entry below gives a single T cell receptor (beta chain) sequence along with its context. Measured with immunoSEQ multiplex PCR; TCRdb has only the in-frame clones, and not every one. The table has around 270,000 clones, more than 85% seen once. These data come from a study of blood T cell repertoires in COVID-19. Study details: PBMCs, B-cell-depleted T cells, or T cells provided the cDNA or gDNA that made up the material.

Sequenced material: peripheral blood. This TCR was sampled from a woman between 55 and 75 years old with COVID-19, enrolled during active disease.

CDR3 in DNA: TGTGCCAGCAGCCACGTCCCGGGACTAGCGGACTACGAGCAGTACTTC. Translated, it gives CASSHVPGLADYEQYF. The chain links TRBV3-1 (or the pseudogene TRBV3-2) to TRBJ2-7; 11 nucleotides line up with TRBD2. The CDR3 is 16 amino acids. J gave up 3 bases and V 3 bases, and 7 bases lay outside the gene matches. The germline gives CDR1 LGHDT, CDR2 YNNKEL (reference sequence).